These 24 T cell receptor beta chains were all obtained from the same sample, sequenced in a study of blood T cells in healthy people across ages. It was with a sample-barcoded 5' primer and a J-beta primer mix that a second PCR of about 6 to 12 cycles was run. MiXCR was run by TCRdb on the 5' RACE reads, yielding one entry per CDR3 protein. The data hold about 1.8 million distinct CDR3 sequences, with roughly 49% observed a single time. What was sequenced was blood. These receptors all stem from a woman between 35 and 50 years old in good health.

The gene calls are TRBV28 and TRBJ2-3, with 7 bases matching TRBD1. This CDR3 region has 13 residues. Germline V gene data show CDR1 as MDHEN and CDR2 as SYDVKM. Trimming at V came to 10 bases and at J to 4 bases, leaving 8 bases not matched to a gene. CDR3 DNA: TGTGCCATCCGCTCAGGGGGTCCAGATACGCAGTATTTT. It yields the protein CAIRSGGPDTQYF.

The chain uses TRBV27 and TRBJ2-1; D gene ambiguous. The V gene lost 4 bases and the J gene lost 10 bases, with 17 bases spanning the gap. The CDR3 sequence is 14 residues long. Germline values: CDR1 MNHEY, CDR2 SMNVEV (reference sequence). The CDR3 bases are TGTGCCAGCAGTTACTTACTCGAGCGTAACGAGCAGTTCTTC. Residues: CASSYLLERNEQFF.

This chain connects TRBV20-1 to TRBJ1-4; possibly TRBD1 for D (5 bases). Germline assignment: CDR1 DFQATT and CDR2 SNEGSKA (reference sequence). V lost 3 bases and J lost 6, with 23 bases in between. The CDR3 is 17 residues long. The CDR3 bases are TGCAGTGCTAGTGTCTGGGGCCCACAGGTGGAAGATGAAAAACTGTTTTTT. Its translation is CSASVWGPQVEDEKLFF.

In this sample, this clonotype turned up a few times. The chain recombines TRBV4-2 with TRBJ2-1, with 10 positions matching TRBD2. V was pared by 4 bases and J by 8 bases, with 8 bases of the junction left unmatched. The CDR3 length is 15 residues. Germline CDR1 reads LGHNA; CDR2 reads YNFKEQ. Here the CDR3 DNA reads TGTGCCAGCAGCCTAGGACTAGCGGAGGCAGATGAGCAGTTCTTC. Translating it yields CASSLGLAEADEQFF.

The chain has TRBV4-3 and TRBJ2-1; no firm D call. Germline V gene lookup returns CDR1 LGHNA and CDR2 YSLEER. The V end lost 0 bases, the J end lost 7 bases, and 13 bases lay between the germline ends. There are 15 residues in the CDR3. The chain's CDR3 is CASSQEIGRWNEQFF. CDR3 nucleotide sequence: TGCGCCAGCAGCCAAGAGATCGGTAGATGGAATGAGCAGTTCTTC.

Details on this clonotype: Germline and junction disagree at one end, which may indicate a read error. CDR3 residues: CAGSFPSRQGTSTDTQYF. The CDR3, as DNA: TGTGCCGGCAGTTTTCCCTCGAGACAGGGGACTAGCACAGATACGCAGTATTTT. The chain combines TRBV28 with TRBJ2-3; 8 bases fit TRBD1. This CDR3 region has 18 residues. The germline CDR1 and CDR2 sequences are MDHEN and SYDVKM.

With respect to this clonotype: At one of its ends the junction is not consistent with the germline gene, which may arise from a read error. V and J are TRBV18 and TRBJ2-1, with TRBD2 matching over 9 bases. The germline V gene encodes CDR1 KGHSH and CDR2 LQKENI. This CDR3 region has 17 residues. CDR3 DNA sequence: TGTGCCAGCTCACCACCGTTACTAGCGGGCGCGTCGTATGAGCTGTTCTTC. This translates into CASSPPLLAGASYELFF. Based on the CDR3 plus reference TRBV18 and TRBJ2-1, the full variable domain is NAGVMQNPRHLVRRRGQEARLRCSPMKGHSHVYWYRQLPEEGLKFMVYLQKENIIDESGMPKERFSAEFPKEGPSILRIQQVVRGDSAAYFCASSPPLLAGASYELFFGPGTRLTVL.

This clonotype was seen more than once but under ten times. The rearrangement joins TRBV4-1 to TRBJ2-6, with D unclear. Trimming left V 0 bases short and J 3 bases short, with 9 bases between. Looked up from germline, CDR1 is MGHRA and CDR2 is YSYEKL. This CDR3 region has 16 residues. This CDR3 is CASSQESMYGANVLTF. CDR3 bases: TGCGCCAGCAGCCAAGAATCGATGTATGGGGCCAACGTCCTGACTTTC.

This clonotype appeared many times. This chain uses TRBV29-1 with TRBJ2-5; the match to TRBD2 covers 7 bases. The germline V gene encodes CDR1 SQVTM and CDR2 ANQGSEA. Trimming at V came to 6 bases and at J to 5 bases, leaving 6 bases not matched to a gene. The CDR3 covers 12 residues. The CDR3 loop reads CSVGGGYETQYF. The CDR3 DNA reads as TGCAGCGTAGGCGGGGGTTACGAGACCCAGTACTTC. The full variable domain, with the rest looked up from reference TRBV29-1 and TRBJ2-5, is SAVISQKPSRDICQRGTSLTIQCQVDSQVTMMFWYRQQPGQSLTLIATANQGSEATYESGFVIDKFPISRPNLTFSTLTVSNMSPEDSSIYLCSVGGGYETQYFGPGTRLLVL.

This clonotype has more than one count but fewer than ten. The chain links TRBV10-1 to TRBJ2-3; 7 positions match TRBD1. CDR1 and CDR2 (germline): WNHNN, SYGVQD (reference sequence). CDR3 length: 16 residues. V lost 3 bases to trimming and J lost 5 bases; unmatched junction nucleotides: 11. CDR3 sequence reads: CASSDPDREVVDTQYF. The CDR3 bases are TGCGCCAGCAGTGACCCCGACAGGGAAGTCGTAGATACGCAGTATTTT.

J is TRBJ2-1 and V is TRBV27; D is possibly TRBD1 (5 bases). The CDR3 consists of 14 residues. Between the trimmed V and J ends, which lost 7 bases and 10 bases, there was a span of 20 bases. Germline assignment: CDR1 MNHEY and CDR2 SMNVEV (reference sequence). This CDR3 reads CASMRQGTPLEQFF. The CDR3, as DNA: TGTGCCAGCATGAGGCAGGGCACGCCCCTCGAGCAGTTCTTC.

This clonotype came up a few times. V is TRBV7-9 and J is TRBJ1-2, with 8 bases matching TRBD1. Per the germline V gene, CDR1 is SEHNR and CDR2 is FQNEAQ (reference sequence). This CDR3 is built from 15 residues. Unmatched junction bases numbered 12, after V lost 8 bases and J lost 4 bases. CDR3 sequence (DNA): TGTGCCAGCTCGAGGCAGGGGGCGCCCAGCTATGGCTACACCTTC. Translating gives CASSRQGAPSYGYTF.

This rearrangement joins TRBV12-3 or TRBV12-4 to TRBJ1-1; TRBD1 aligns across 10 bases. The CDR3 has 14 amino acids. V dropped 2 bases and J dropped 4; count of bases not matched to a gene: 1. This chain's CDR3 is CASSLWTGGTEAFF. The DNA of the CDR3 is TGTGCCAGCAGTTTATGGACAGGGGGCACTGAAGCTTTCTTT.

The CDR3 loop is CASSLRDDEQFF. CDR3 DNA: TGTGCCAGCAGCCTAAGGGACGATGAGCAGTTCTTC. V and J are TRBV9 and TRBJ2-1, with D tentatively TRBD1 or TRBD2 (5 bases each). The CDR3 covers 12 residues. V was cut by 4 bases and J by 8 bases, with 10 bases left in between. CDR1 and CDR2 (germline): SGDLS, YYNGEE.

Comments on this clonotype: This may come from a read error, since a much larger clone is one base off. The gene calls are TRBV12-3 or TRBV12-4 and TRBJ1-2; TRBD1 matches at 7 bases. The V segment lost 8 bases and the J segment 2 bases; nucleotides outside the gene matches: 5. The CDR3 is made up of 13 amino acids. The DNA for the CDR3 is TGTGCCAGCTGCCAGGGACAGAACTATGGCTACACCTTC. Its protein is CASCQGQNYGYTF.

In its sample, this clonotype was seen once. A much larger clone is a single base away; this may be a read error. The chain links TRBV12-3 or TRBV12-4 to TRBJ2-1; D possibly matches TRBD1 or TRBD2 (5 bases each). The CDR3 totals 13 residues. The CDR3 nucleotides are TGTGCCAGCAGTCCGACAGACTACAATGAGCGGTTCTTC. Encoded protein: CASSPTDYNERFF.

The J gene is TRBJ2-5, the V gene TRBV9; 8 bases match TRBD2. The V segment lost 0 bases and the J segment 1 base; nucleotides outside the gene matches: 5. Germline V gene data show CDR1 as SGDLS and CDR2 as YYNGEE. The CDR3 totals 16 residues. The CDR3 loop is CASSVGGSGVQETQYF. CDR3 bases: TGTGCCAGCAGCGTAGGTGGTAGCGGGGTCCAAGAGACCCAGTACTTC.

The CDR3 loop is CASSYSGTGHTEAFF. CDR3 nucleotides: TGTGCCAGCAGTTATTCCGGGACAGGCCACACTGAAGCTTTCTTT. The chain joins TRBV6-2 or TRBV6-3 to TRBJ1-1; 8 bases match TRBD1. Trimming at V came to 3 bases and at J to 3 bases, leaving 6 bases not matched to a gene. There are 15 residues in the CDR3. Germline CDR1 is MNHEY and CDR2 is SVGEGT.

V gene TRBV7-9 combines with J gene TRBJ2-7, with D perhaps TRBD2 (5 bases). Germline V gene sequence: CDR1 SEHNR, CDR2 FQNEAQ (reference sequence). The V end was cut by 5 bases, the J end by 2 bases, with 19 bases between. The CDR3 totals 16 residues. The CDR3 sequence is CASSTGEGFLPYEQYF. The CDR3 nucleotides read TGTGCCAGCAGCACCGGCGAGGGCTTTCTCCCCTACGAGCAGTACTTC.

The J gene is TRBJ2-2, the V gene TRBV24-1; maybe TRBD1 (5 bases). V lost 3 bases and J 4 bases, leaving 11 bases between the germline ends. Germline-derived CDR1 and CDR2 are KGHDR and SFDVKD. There are 15 residues in the CDR3. CDR3 DNA sequence: TGTGCCACCAGTGATGACCCCAGGGTCACCGGGGAGCTGTTTTTT. Residues: CATSDDPRVTGELFF.

The chain carries TRBV7-6 and TRBJ2-7, with a weak D call TRBD2 (6 bases). The CDR3 consists of 16 residues. V lost 6 bases and J lost 7, with 25 bases in between. CDR1 and CDR2 (germline): SGHVS, FNYEAQ. In DNA form, the CDR3 reads TGTGCCAGCAGTTATATACCGGGACTTGAGAACCATGAGCAGTACTTC. It translates to CASSYIPGLENHEQYF.

The gene calls are TRBV7-2 and TRBJ2-1; 10 bases line up with TRBD1. V trimming: 3 bases; J trimming: 5 bases; junction bases outside the gene matches: 4. Germline V CDR1 and CDR2: SGHTA, FQGNSA. The CDR3 totals 15 residues. CDR3 nucleotide sequence: TGTGCCAGCAGCTTCGGGACAGGGGCTCACAATGAGCAGTTCTTC. It is translated as CASSFGTGAHNEQFF.

The chain links TRBV6-2 or TRBV6-3 to TRBJ1-6, with D tentatively TRBD1 (5 bases). Trimming removed 6 bases from V and 5 bases from J, with 11 bases in between. The CDR3 runs 14 residues. From germline, CDR1 is MNHEY and CDR2 SVGEGT. DNA for the CDR3: TGTGCCAGCAGCGGGGACCTAAATAATTCACCCCTCCACTTT. This sequence encodes CASSGDLNNSPLHF.

This clonotype was detected ten times or more. The V gene is TRBV7-9, the J gene TRBJ2-5, with TRBD2 matching 10 bases. Germline V lookup: CDR1 SEHNR, CDR2 FQNEAQ (reference sequence). CDR3 size: 16 residues. V dropped 6 bases and J dropped 2; count of bases not matched to a gene: 9. The CDR3 sequence: CASSRLAGGRQETQYF. The CDR3, as DNA: TGTGCCAGCAGTCGCTTAGCGGGGGGTAGGCAAGAGACCCAGTACTTC.